What follows describes a single T cell receptor (beta chain). Its antigen is not yet known. Within one base of it there is no much larger clone, and no base qualities were kept. Reading from cysteine to phenylalanine, the CDR3 counts 19 amino acids. The only DNA kept is the CDR3, 57 bases in frame from the first base. CDR1 and CDR2, looked up from the germline V gene, are SGHNT and YENEEA. The V end gives up 2 bases and the J end 4 bases, leaving 11 bases in the junction not matched to a gene. This entry is derived from a study of tumor T cells in aggressive B-cell lymphoma (dated by TCRdb to 2016 to 2017). Libraries were constructed by the immunoSEQ multiplex PCR assay. TCRdb took this table from immuneACCESS and kept in-frame rearrangements with V and J called. Such tables lack part of the clones; where checked against another copy, unresolved V genes explain under half of the gap, and the rest is unexplained. This sample lists several thousand clones; approximately 85% were detected once. The ten top clones hold around 3.3% of the sample.

The rearranged chain carries TRBV11-3 and TRBJ2-2, and 12 bases in between align with TRBD2. The clonotype was recovered from an adult with diffuse large B cell lymphoma. Some clones in this sample may be carry-over from other donors' samples. Material for sequencing was tumor tissue. The DNA sequence reads TGTGCCAGCAGCTTACGGACTAGCGGGGACCCGGGGGGCACCGGGGAGCTGTTTTTT. Its translation is CASSLRTSGDPGGTGELFF.